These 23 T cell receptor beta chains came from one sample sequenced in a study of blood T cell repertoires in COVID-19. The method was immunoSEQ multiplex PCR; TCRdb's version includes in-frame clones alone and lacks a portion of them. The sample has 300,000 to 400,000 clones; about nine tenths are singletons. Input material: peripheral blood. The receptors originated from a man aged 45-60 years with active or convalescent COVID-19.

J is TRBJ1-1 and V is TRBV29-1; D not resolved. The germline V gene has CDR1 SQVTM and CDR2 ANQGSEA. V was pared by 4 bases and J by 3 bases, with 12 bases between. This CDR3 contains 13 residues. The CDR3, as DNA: TGCAGCGTTGGGGTATCCCGGGACACTGAAGCTTTCTTT. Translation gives CSVGVSRDTEAFF.

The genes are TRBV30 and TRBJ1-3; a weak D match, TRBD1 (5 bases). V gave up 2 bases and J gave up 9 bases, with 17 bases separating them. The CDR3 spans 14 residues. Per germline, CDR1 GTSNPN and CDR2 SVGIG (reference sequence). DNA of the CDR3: TGTGCCTGGAGTATTGGAGGGGACGAGTCCACCATATATTTT. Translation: CAWSIGGDESTIYF.

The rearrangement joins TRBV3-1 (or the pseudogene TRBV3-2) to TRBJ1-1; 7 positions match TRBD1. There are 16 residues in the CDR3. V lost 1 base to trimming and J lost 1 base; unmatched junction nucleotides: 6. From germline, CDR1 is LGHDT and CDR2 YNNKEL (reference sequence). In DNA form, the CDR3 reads TGTGCCAGCAGCCAAGGTCCGGGACAGACGAACACTGAAGCTTTCTTT. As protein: CASSQGPGQTNTEAFF.

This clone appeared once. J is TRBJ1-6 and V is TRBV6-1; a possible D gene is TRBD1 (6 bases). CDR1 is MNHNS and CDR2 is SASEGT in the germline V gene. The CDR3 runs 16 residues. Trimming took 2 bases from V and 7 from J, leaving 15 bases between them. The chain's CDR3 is CASSESYRALNSPLHF. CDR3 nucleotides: TGTGCCAGCAGTGAATCCTACAGGGCTCTAAATTCACCCCTCCACTTT.

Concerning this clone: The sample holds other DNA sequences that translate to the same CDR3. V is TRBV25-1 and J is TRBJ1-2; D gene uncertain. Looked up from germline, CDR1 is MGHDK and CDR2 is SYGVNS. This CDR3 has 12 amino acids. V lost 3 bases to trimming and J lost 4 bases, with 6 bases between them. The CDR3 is CASSETGYGYTF. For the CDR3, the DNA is TGTGCCAGCAGTGAGACGGGCTATGGCTACACCTTC.

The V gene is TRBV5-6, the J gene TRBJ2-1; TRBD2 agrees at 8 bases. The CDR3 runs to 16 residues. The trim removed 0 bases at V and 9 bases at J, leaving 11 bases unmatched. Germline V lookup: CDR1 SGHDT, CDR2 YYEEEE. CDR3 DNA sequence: TGTGCCAGCAGCTTGGGCCCCCCGACTAGCGTGGGTGAGCAGTTCTTC. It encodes CASSLGPPTSVGEQFF.

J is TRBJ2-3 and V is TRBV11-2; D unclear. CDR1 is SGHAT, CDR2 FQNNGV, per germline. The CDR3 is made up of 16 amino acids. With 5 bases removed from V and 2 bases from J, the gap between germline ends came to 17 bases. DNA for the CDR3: TGTGCCAGCAGCCCCTCCGTTGACTCCTTCACAGATACGCAGTATTTT. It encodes CASSPSVDSFTDTQYF.

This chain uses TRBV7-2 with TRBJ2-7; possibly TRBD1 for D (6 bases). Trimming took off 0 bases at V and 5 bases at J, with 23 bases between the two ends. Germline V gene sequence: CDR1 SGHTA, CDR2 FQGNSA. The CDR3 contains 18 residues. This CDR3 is CASSLAPTIPGRGDEQYF. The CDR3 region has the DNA TGTGCCAGCAGCTTAGCTCCAACAATTCCTGGCAGGGGCGACGAGCAGTACTTC.

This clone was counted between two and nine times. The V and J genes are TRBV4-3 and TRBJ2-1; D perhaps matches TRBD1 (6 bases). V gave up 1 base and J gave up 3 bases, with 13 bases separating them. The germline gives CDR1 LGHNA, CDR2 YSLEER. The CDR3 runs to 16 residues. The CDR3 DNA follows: TGCGCCAGCAGCCAAGGTCGACAGGCCTACTACAATGAGCAGTTCTTC. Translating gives CASSQGRQAYYNEQFF.

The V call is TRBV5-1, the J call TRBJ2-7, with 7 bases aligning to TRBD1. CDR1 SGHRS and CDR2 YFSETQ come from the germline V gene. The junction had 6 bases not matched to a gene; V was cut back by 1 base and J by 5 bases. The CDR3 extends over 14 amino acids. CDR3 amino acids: CASSLSDRANEQYF. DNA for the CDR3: TGCGCCAGCAGCTTGTCAGACAGGGCAAACGAGCAGTACTTC.

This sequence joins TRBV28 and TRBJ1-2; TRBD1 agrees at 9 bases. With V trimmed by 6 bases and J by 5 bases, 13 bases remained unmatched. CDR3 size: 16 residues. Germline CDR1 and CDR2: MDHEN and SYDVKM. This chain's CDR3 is CASSRHLDRGPYGYTF. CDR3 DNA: TGTGCCAGCAGCCGGCACTTGGACAGGGGTCCATATGGCTACACCTTC.

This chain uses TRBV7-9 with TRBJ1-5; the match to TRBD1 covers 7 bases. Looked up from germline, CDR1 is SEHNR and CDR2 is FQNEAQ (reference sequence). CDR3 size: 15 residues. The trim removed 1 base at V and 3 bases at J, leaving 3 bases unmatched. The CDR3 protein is CASSLGDSNNQPQHF. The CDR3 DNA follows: TGTGCCAGCAGCTTAGGGGACAGTAACAATCAGCCCCAGCATTTT.

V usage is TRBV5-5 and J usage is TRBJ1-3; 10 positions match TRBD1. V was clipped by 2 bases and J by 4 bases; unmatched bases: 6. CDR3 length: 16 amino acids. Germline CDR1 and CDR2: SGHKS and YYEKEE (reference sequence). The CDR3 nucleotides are TGTGCCAGCAGCTTTCTCGGGACAGGGGTCGGAAACACCATATATTTT. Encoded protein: CASSFLGTGVGNTIYF.

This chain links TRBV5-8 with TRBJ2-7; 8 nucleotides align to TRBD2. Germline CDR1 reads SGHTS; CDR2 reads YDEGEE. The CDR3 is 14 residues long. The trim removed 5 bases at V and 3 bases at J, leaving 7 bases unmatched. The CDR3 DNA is TGTGCCAGCAGGGATCCTCGGGGGGGCTACGAGCAGTACTTC. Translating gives CASRDPRGGYEQYF. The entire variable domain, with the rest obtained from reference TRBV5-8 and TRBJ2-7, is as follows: EAGVTQSPTHLIKTRGQQATLRCSPISGHTSVYWYQQALGLGLQFLLWYDEGEERNRGNFPPRFSGRQFPNYSSELNVNALELEDSALYLCASRDPRGGYEQYFGPGTRLTVT.

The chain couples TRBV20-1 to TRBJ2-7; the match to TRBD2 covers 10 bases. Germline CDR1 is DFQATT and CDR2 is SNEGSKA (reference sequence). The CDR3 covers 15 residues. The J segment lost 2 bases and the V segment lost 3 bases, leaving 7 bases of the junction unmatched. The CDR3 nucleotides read TGCAGTGCTAGTGGAACTAGCGGGACGACCTACGAGCAGTACTTC. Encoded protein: CSASGTSGTTYEQYF.

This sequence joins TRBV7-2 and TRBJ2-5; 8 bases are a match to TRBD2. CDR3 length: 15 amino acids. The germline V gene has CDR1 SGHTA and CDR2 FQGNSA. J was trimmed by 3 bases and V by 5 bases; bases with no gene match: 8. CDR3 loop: CASSPHRGGEETQYF. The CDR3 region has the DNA TGTGCCAGCAGCCCCCACCGGGGGGGGGAAGAGACCCAGTACTTC.

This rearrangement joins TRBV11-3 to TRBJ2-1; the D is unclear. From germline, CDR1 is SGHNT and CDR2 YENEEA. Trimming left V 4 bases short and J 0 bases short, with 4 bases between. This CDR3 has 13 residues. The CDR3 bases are TGTGCCAGCAGCTCCTCCTCCTACAATGAGCAGTTCTTC. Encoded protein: CASSSSSYNEQFF.

The CDR3, as DNA: TGTGCCAGCAGCCAAGATTTCACCAGGGACAAAGCTTTCTTT. Residues: CASSQDFTRDKAFF. The V gene is TRBV3-1 (or the pseudogene TRBV3-2), the J gene TRBJ1-1; D is possibly TRBD1 (6 bases). Germline lookup yields CDR1 LGHDT and CDR2 YNNKEL (reference sequence). V lost 0 bases, J lost 9 bases, and 14 bases lay in between. The CDR3 runs to 14 residues.

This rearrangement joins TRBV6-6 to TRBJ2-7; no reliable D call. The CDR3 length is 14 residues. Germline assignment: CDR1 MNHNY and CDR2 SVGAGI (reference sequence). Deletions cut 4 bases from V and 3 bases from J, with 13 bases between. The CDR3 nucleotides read TGTGCCAGCAGTTCAGGTCTCACTGGCTACGAGCAGTACTTC. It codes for CASSSGLTGYEQYF.

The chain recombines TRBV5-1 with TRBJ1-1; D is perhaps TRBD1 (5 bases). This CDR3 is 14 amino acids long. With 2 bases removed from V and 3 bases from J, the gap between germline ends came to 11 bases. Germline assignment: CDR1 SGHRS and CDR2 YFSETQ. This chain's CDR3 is CASSFRGRDTEAFF. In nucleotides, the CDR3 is TGCGCCAGCAGCTTCCGTGGCAGGGACACTGAAGCTTTCTTT.

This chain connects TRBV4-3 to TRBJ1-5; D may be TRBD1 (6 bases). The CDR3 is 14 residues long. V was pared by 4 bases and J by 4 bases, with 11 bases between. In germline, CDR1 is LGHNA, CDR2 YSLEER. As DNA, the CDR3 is TGCGCCAGCAGCCCGACAGGAAGAAATCAGCCCCAGCATTTT. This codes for CASSPTGRNQPQHF.

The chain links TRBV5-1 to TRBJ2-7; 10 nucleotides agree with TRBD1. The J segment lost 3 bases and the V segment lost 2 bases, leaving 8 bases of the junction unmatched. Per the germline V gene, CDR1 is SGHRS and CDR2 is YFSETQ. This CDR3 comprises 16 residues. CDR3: CASSLYRRDRGYEQYF. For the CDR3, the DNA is TGCGCCAGCAGCTTATACAGACGGGACAGGGGCTACGAGCAGTACTTC.

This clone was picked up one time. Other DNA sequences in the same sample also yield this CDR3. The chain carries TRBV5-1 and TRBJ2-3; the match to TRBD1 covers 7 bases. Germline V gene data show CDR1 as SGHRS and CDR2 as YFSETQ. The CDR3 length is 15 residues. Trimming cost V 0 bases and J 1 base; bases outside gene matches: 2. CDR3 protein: CASSLGQGGTDTQYF. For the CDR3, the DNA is TGCGCCAGCAGCTTGGGCCAGGGGGGCACAGATACGCAGTATTTT.